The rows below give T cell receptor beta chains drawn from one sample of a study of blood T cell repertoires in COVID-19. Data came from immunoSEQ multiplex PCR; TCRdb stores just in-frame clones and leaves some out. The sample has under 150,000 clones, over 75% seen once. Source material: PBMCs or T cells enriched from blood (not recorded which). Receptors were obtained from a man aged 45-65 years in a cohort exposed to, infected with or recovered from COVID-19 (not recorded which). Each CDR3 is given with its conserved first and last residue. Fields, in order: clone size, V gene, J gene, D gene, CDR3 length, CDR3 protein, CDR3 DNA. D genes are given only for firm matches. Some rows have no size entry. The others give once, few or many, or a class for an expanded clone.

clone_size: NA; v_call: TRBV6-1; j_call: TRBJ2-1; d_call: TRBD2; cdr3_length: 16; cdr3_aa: CASSARTSGRSNEQFF; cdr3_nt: TGTGCCAGCAGTGCCCGGACTAGCGGGAGGAGTAATGAGCAGTTCTTC
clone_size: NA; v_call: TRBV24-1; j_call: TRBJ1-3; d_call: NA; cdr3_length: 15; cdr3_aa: CATSDSEALGNTIYF; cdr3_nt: TGTGCCACCAGTGATTCAGAGGCCCTGGGAAACACCATATATTTT
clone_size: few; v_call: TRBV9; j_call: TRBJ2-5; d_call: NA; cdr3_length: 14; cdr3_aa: CASSANGGQETQYF; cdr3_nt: TGTGCCAGCAGCGCGAACGGGGGCCAAGAGACCCAGTACTTC
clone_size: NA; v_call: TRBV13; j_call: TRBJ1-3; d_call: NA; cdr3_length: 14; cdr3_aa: CASSLGRAGNTIYF; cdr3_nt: TGTGCCAGCAGCTTGGGCAGGGCCGGAAACACCATATATTTT
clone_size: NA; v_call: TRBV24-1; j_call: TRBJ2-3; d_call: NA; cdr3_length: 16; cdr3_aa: CATSGEVGWRTDTQYF; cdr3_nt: TGTGCCACCAGTGGCGAGGTCGGGTGGAGAACAGATACGCAGTATTTT
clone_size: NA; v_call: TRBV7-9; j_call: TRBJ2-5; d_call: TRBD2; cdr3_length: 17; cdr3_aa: CASSPGLAGGLGETQYF; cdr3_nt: TGTGCCAGCAGCCCTGGACTAGCGGGGGGGCTTGGAGAGACCCAGTACTTC
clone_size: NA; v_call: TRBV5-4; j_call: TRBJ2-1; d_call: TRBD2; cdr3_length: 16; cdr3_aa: CASSLYRAGERLSQFF; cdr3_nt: TGTGCCAGCAGCTTGTATCGCGCGGGAGAGAGGTTATCGCAGTTCTTC
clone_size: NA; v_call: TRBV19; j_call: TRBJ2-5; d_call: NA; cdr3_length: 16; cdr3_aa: CASSSSTLLIGGTQYF; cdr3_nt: TGTGCCAGTAGTTCATCGACCCTCCTAATAGGGGGGACCCAGTACTTC
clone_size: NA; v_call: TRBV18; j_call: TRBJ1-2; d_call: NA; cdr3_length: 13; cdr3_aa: CASSPDSSYGYTF; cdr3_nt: TGTGCCAGCTCACCGGACAGTAGCTATGGCTACACCTTC
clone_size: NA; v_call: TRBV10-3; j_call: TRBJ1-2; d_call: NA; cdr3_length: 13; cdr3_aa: CAISERGPYGYTF; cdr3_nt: TGTGCCATCAGTGAAAGAGGGCCATATGGCTACACCTTC
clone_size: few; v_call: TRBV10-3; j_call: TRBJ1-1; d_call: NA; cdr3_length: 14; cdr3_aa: CAISGLGMATEAFF; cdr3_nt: TGTGCCATCAGTGGACTAGGGATGGCCACTGAAGCTTTCTTT
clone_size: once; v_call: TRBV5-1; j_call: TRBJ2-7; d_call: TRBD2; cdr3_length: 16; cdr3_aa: CASSLLLAGISYEQYF; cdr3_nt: TGCGCCAGCAGCCTCCTACTAGCGGGCATTTCCTACGAGCAGTACTTC
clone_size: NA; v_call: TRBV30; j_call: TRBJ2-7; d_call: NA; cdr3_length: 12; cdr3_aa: CAWLDNSYEQYF; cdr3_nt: TGTGCCTGGTTGGACAACTCCTACGAGCAGTACTTC
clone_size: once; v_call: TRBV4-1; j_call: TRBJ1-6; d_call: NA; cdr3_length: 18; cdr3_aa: CASSQNGVQSLVGSPLHF; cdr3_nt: TGCGCCAGCAGCCAAAACGGAGTCCAAAGCTTGGTGGGTTCACCCCTCCACTTT
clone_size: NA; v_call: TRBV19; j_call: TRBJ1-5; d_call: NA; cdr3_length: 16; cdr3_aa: CASTTHRRDGNQPQHF; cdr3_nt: TGTGCCAGTACCACCCACCGGAGGGATGGTAATCAGCCCCAGCATTTT
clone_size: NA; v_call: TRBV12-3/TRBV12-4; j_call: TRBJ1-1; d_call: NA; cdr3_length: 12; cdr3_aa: CASRGDNTEAFF; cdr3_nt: TGTGCCAGCAGGGGAGACAACACTGAAGCTTTCTTT
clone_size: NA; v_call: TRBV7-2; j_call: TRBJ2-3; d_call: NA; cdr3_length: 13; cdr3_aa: CASSPSGTDTQYF; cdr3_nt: TGTGCCAGCAGCCCTAGCGGCACAGATACGCAGTATTTT
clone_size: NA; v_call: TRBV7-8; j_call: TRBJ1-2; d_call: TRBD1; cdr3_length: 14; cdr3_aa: CASSSQQGLDGYTF; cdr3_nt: TGTGCCAGCAGCTCTCAACAGGGGCTGGATGGCTACACCTTC
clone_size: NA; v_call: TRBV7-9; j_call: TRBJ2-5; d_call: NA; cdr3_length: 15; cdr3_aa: CASSLVGGIQETQYF; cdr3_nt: TGTGCCAGCAGCTTAGTTGGCGGGATCCAAGAGACCCAGTACTTC
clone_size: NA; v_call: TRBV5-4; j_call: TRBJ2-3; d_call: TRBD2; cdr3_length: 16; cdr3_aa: CASSRQRGGLTDTQYF; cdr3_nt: TGTGCCAGCAGCAGACAGCGGGGGGGCCTCACAGATACGCAGTATTTT
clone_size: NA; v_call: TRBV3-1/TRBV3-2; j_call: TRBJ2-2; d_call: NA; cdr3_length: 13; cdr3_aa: CASSQVFTGELFF; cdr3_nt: TGTGCCAGCAGCCAAGTATTCACCGGGGAGCTGTTTTTT
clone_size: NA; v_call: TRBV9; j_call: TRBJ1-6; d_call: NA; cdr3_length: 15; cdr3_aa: CASSVGGIGNSPLHF; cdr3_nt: TGTGCCAGCAGCGTAGGAGGGATTGGCAATTCACCCCTCCACTTT
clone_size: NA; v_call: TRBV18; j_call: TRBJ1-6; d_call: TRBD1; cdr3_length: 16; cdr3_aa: CASSLSSGTGSSPLHF; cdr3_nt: TGTGCCAGCTCGCTTAGCTCCGGGACAGGGAGTTCACCCCTCCACTTT
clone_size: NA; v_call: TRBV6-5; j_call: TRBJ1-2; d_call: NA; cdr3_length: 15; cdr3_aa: CASSYGHRVDYGYTF; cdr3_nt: TGTGCCAGCAGTTATGGCCACAGGGTTGACTATGGCTACACCTTC
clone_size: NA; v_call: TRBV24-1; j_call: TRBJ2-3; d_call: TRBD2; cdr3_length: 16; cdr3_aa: CATSASGGTWADTQYF; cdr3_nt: TGTGCCACCAGTGCTTCGGGGGGAACCTGGGCAGATACGCAGTATTTT
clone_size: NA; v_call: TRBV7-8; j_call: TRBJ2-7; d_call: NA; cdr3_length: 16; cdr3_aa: CASSLARLPRSYEQYF; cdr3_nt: TGTGCCAGCAGCTTAGCCCGACTCCCCCGCTCCTACGAGCAGTACTTC
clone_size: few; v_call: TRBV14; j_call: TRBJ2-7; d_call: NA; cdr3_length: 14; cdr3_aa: CASSQEVGLYEQYF; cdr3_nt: TGTGCCAGCAGCCAAGAAGTGGGGCTCTACGAGCAGTACTTC
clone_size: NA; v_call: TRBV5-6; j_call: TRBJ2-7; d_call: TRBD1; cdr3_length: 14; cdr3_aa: CASGMDRVHYEQYF; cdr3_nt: TGTGCCAGCGGGATGGACAGGGTCCACTACGAGCAGTACTTC
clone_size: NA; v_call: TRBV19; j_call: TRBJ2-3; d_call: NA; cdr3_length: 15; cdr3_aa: CASSSQFFGTDTQYF; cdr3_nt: TGTGCCAGTTCAAGTCAGTTTTTCGGCACAGATACGCAGTATTTT
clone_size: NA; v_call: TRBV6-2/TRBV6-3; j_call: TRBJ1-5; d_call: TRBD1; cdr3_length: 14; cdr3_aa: CASGPTGPGQPQHF; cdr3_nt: TGTGCCAGCGGCCCGACAGGGCCCGGGCAGCCCCAGCATTTT
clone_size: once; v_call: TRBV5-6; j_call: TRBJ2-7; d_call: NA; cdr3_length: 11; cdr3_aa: CASSLGGPQYF; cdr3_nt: TGTGCCAGCAGCTTGGGGGGCCCGCAGTACTTC
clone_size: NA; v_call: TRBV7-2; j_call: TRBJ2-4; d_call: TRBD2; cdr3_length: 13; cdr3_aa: CASSLGREGIQYF; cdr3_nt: TGTGCCAGCAGCTTAGGCAGGGAGGGCATTCAGTACTTC